Each of the 4 T cell receptor beta chains below was sequenced from the same sample in a study of OX40 agonist ivuxolimab in advanced cancers. TCRdb keeps only in-frame clones here, not all; method: immunoSEQ multiplex PCR. Of about 110,000 clones in the sample, 91% were seen once. Sample: CD4+ or CD8+ T cells sorted from blood, taken in a trial of the OX40 agonist ivuxolimab. The receptor set was obtained from an adult with an advanced solid tumor such as melanoma, head and neck, liver or kidney cancer.

The chain joins TRBV15 to TRBJ2-1; D is undetermined. V lost 1 base, J lost 8 bases, and 12 bases lay in between. The V gene's germline CDR1 is LNHNV and CDR2 YYDKDF (reference sequence). The CDR3 length is 14 residues. As DNA, the CDR3 is TGTGCCACCAGCAGAGTCGCGAACCCACATGAGCAGTTCTTC. Translation: CATSRVANPHEQFF.

This clone has a single count. This chain uses TRBV27 with TRBJ2-2; the D is unclear. Germline V gene sequence: CDR1 MNHEY, CDR2 SMNVEV (reference sequence). The CDR3 is made up of 15 amino acids. Trimming cost V 3 bases and J 4 bases, with 12 bases left between them. In nucleotides, the CDR3 is TGTGCCAGCAGTTTTTTGATGGGTCGCACCGGGGAGCTGTTTTTT. It translates to CASSFLMGRTGELFF.

The V call is TRBV30, the J call TRBJ1-1; no clear D. This CDR3 contains 15 residues. The germline V gene encodes CDR1 GTSNPN and CDR2 SVGIG (reference sequence). The germline V and J ends were trimmed by 0 bases and 0 bases, with 11 bases remaining between them. CDR3 amino acids: CAWSVTSHLNTEAFF. The DNA of the CDR3 is TGTGCCTGGAGTGTAACGTCCCACTTGAACACTGAAGCTTTCTTT.

This clone has just a few counts. This sequence joins TRBV5-1 and TRBJ2-1; D possibly uses TRBD1 or TRBD2 (6 bases each). This CDR3 spans 16 amino acids. V lost 3 bases and J 0 bases, leaving 13 bases between the germline ends. Germline lookup yields CDR1 SGHRS and CDR2 YFSETQ. The CDR3 coding sequence is TGCGCCAGCAGCTGGGGGGCGGGGAGCTCCTACAATGAGCAGTTCTTC. This translates into CASSWGAGSSYNEQFF.